Listed below are T cell receptor beta chains from one sample, sequenced in a study of T cell responses to AZD1222 COVID-19 vaccine. The protocol was immunoSEQ multiplex PCR, while the TCRdb copy is restricted to in-frame clones and leaves out a portion. Found here are 100,000 or so clones, about 91% of them singletons; the top ten hold around 5.5%. Sample: peripheral blood, taken 28 days after the second AZD1222 dose. Every receptor here comes from an adult who received the AZD1222 COVID-19 vaccine. The CDR3 runs from the conserved cysteine through the conserved F or W. A D gene is named only where the DNA matches it firmly. The listing skips clone size in some rows; elsewhere it reads once, few, many or a size class.

abundance,d_gene,v_gene,j_gene,CDR3nt,CDR3aa
NA,NA,TRBV6-5,TRBJ1-1,TGTGCCAGCAGTTACGAAGGGAACACTGAAGCTTTCTTT,CASSYEGNTEAFF
NA,NA,TRBV19,TRBJ1-2,TGTGCCAGTAGTATAGAGCCAGGGACGGGCTACACCTTC,CASSIEPGTGYTF
NA,NA,TRBV27,TRBJ1-2,TGTGCCAGTTCGACGGGAATGGGGGATGGCTACACCTTC,CASSTGMGDGYTF
once,TRBD1,TRBV7-9,TRBJ2-7,TGTGCCAGCAGCCCGGGACAGACCAACCCCTACGAGCAGTACTTC,CASSPGQTNPYEQYF
NA,NA,TRBV5-1,TRBJ2-3,TGCGCCAGCAGCTTGGATGGACTACACACAGATACGCAGTATTTT,CASSLDGLHTDTQYF
NA,NA,TRBV7-2,TRBJ1-1,TGTGCCAGCAGCTTAGCGGCGGGAGGTGGGACTGAAGCTTTCTTT,CASSLAAGGGTEAFF
NA,TRBD1,TRBV18,TRBJ2-4,TGTGCCAGCTCACCGGACAGGGTAAAGTACTTC,CASSPDRVKYF
NA,TRBD2,TRBV3-1/TRBV3-2,TRBJ2-3,TGTGCCAGCAGCCAAGATACCCGGGGACTAACCACAGATACGCAGTATTTT,CASSQDTRGLTTDTQYF
NA,NA,TRBV28,TRBJ1-5,TGTGCCAGCAGTTTCTATGACACTAGCAATCAGCCCCAGCATTTT,CASSFYDTSNQPQHF
NA,NA,TRBV6-4,TRBJ2-2,TGTGCCAGCAGTGACTCGGGGGACACCGGGGAGCTGTTTTTT,CASSDSGDTGELFF
NA,TRBD1,TRBV12-3/TRBV12-4,TRBJ2-7,TGTGCCACGGCCGGGACAGGGAACGAGCAGTACTTC,CATAGTGNEQYF
NA,TRBD1,TRBV24-1,TRBJ2-1,TGTGCCACCAGTGAGTACCGGGACAGGGCCTACAATGAGCAGTTCTTC,CATSEYRDRAYNEQFF
once,NA,TRBV12-2,TRBJ2-5,TGTGCAAGTCGCTTGCCCCGGGACAGCCAAGAGACCCAGTACTTC,CASRLPRDSQETQYF
NA,NA,TRBV12-3/TRBV12-4,TRBJ1-1,TGTGCCAGCAGTTTCGAGGGACGCACTGAAGCTTTCTTT,CASSFEGRTEAFF
NA,TRBD2,TRBV7-3,TRBJ2-3,TGTGCCAGCAGCCACCCACCGGGGACTAGCGGCACAGATACGCAGTATTTT,CASSHPPGTSGTDTQYF
NA,NA,TRBV29-1,TRBJ1-3,TGCAGCGTTGAAGATTGGGGGAGGGGGATCGGAAACACCATATATTTT,CSVEDWGRGIGNTIYF
NA,TRBD2,TRBV5-4,TRBJ2-7,TGTGCCAGCAGCTTGGCCGGGACTAGTACGCTCGAGCAGTACTTC,CASSLAGTSTLEQYF
NA,NA,TRBV10-2,TRBJ1-6,TGCGCCAGCAGTGAGTTGCCTCCAGATAATTCACCCCTCCACTTT,CASSELPPDNSPLHF
NA,NA,TRBV14,TRBJ1-1,TGTGCCAGCAGCCAAGTGCTAACGGTGTGGGGGACTGAAGCTTTCTTT,CASSQVLTVWGTEAFF
NA,NA,TRBV2,TRBJ1-1,TGTGCCAGCAGTGGGGGGGGGCACACTGAAGCTTTCTTT,CASSGGGHTEAFF
NA,TRBD2,TRBV7-8,TRBJ2-5,TGTGCCAGCAGCTTCTCCGCCTCCGGGACTAGCGGGGGCGAGACCCAGTACTTC,CASSFSASGTSGGETQYF
NA,TRBD1,TRBV6-5,TRBJ1-5,TGTGCCAGCAGTATAGGGGGCTTGGGCAATCAGCCCCAGCATTTT,CASSIGGLGNQPQHF
NA,NA,TRBV2,TRBJ1-3,TGTGCCAGCAGTGAAAAAACACCTTCTGGAAACACCATATATTTT,CASSEKTPSGNTIYF
NA,NA,TRBV25-1,TRBJ2-6,TGTGCCAGCAGTGCATCGGGACTCACTGGGGCCAACGTCCTGACTTTC,CASSASGLTGANVLTF
NA,TRBD1,TRBV24-1,TRBJ1-5,TGTGCCACCAGTAGACAGGGGGCATCCCAGCCCCAGCATTTT,CATSRQGASQPQHF
NA,NA,TRBV27,TRBJ1-5,TGTGCCAGCAGTTTAGCCGGGGAACATCAGCCCCAGCATTTT,CASSLAGEHQPQHF
NA,NA,TRBV5-8,TRBJ2-1,TGTGCCAGCAGCGCCCACGGGGTATCAATTACATACAATGAGCAGTTCTTC,CASSAHGVSITYNEQFF
few,TRBD1,TRBV27,TRBJ1-6,TGTGCCAGCAGGGGACAGGGGCGGTATGGTAATTCACCCCTCCACTTT,CASRGQGRYGNSPLHF
NA,NA,TRBV5-1,TRBJ1-2,TGCGCCAGCAGCTTGGGCGGGGGTGGAGGCTATGGCTACACCTTC,CASSLGGGGGYGYTF
NA,NA,TRBV4-2,TRBJ2-7,TGTGCCAGCAGCCAAGATCTGGAGGTATACGAGCAGTACTTC,CASSQDLEVYEQYF
NA,NA,TRBV3-1/TRBV3-2,TRBJ2-7,TGTGCCAGCAGCCAAGTGTGCGGATCGACAGGTCCCTACGAGCAGTACTTC,CASSQVCGSTGPYEQYF
NA,NA,TRBV6-4,TRBJ2-1,TGTGCCAGCAGTGACTCGTTCCGCGACATGTACAATGAGCAGTTCTTC,CASSDSFRDMYNEQFF
NA,TRBD2,TRBV9,TRBJ2-2,TGTGCCAGCAGCGCCGGCATGGGGGGGACCGGGGAGCTGTTTTTT,CASSAGMGGTGELFF
NA,NA,TRBV5-8,TRBJ1-5,TGTGCCAGCAGCCCCCCATCCGCCGGAGTCAATCAGCCCCAGCATTTT,CASSPPSAGVNQPQHF
once,TRBD1,TRBV9,TRBJ1-2,TGTGCCAGCAGCGTCAGACAGGGGGCCGACTATGGCTACACCTTC,CASSVRQGADYGYTF
NA,NA,TRBV5-6,TRBJ2-5,TGTGCCAGCAGCTTGGAGGCGGGGCGGGAGACCCAGTACTTC,CASSLEAGRETQYF
NA,NA,TRBV7-7,TRBJ2-5,TGTGCTAGCGGACCCTCCCAAGAGACCCAGTACTTC,CASGPSQETQYF
NA,NA,TRBV28,TRBJ1-5,TGTGCCAGCAGGCAGTCTCCGGGGGGAACTCAGCCCCAGCATTTT,CASRQSPGGTQPQHF
NA,NA,TRBV2,TRBJ1-2,TGTGCCAGCAGTGTATCCAGATATGGCTACACCTTC,CASSVSRYGYTF
NA,NA,TRBV4-1,TRBJ2-7,TGCGCCAGCGGCCTTTGGGCAGGGGTGGCGTACGAGCAGTACTTC,CASGLWAGVAYEQYF
once,NA,TRBV7-2,TRBJ1-1,TGTGCCAGCAGCTTAGTAAGCAGGGGCGCAGACACTGAAGCTTTCTTT,CASSLVSRGADTEAFF
NA,NA,TRBV6-6,TRBJ2-5,TGTGCCAGCAGTTACCCCCCCGGACAGCAAAAAGAGACCCAGTACTTC,CASSYPPGQQKETQYF
once,NA,TRBV5-4,TRBJ1-5,TGTGCCAGCAGCTTTTTCCCCGCCGGGGAACATCAGCCCCAGCATTTT,CASSFFPAGEHQPQHF
NA,NA,TRBV7-9,TRBJ1-2,TGTGCCAGCAGCTTAGAAGGTCAGCTCAGTGGCTACACCTTC,CASSLEGQLSGYTF
once,TRBD1,TRBV6-5,TRBJ1-1,TGTGCCAGCACTAATGACAGGGTCATAACTGAAGCTTTCTTT,CASTNDRVITEAFF
NA,TRBD1,TRBV4-3,TRBJ1-1,TGCGCCAGCAGCCAAGGGTTGAGAGGGGGCAAAACTGAAGCTTTCTTT,CASSQGLRGGKTEAFF
NA,NA,TRBV10-3,TRBJ1-6,TGTGCCCCCGGGGGAGGGGGACCCTATAATTCACCCCTCCACTTT,CAPGGGGPYNSPLHF
few,NA,TRBV9,TRBJ1-2,TGTGCCAGCAGCGCAACGCACAGGGCTGACTATGGCTACACCTTC,CASSATHRADYGYTF
NA,TRBD2,TRBV6-6,TRBJ2-5,TGTGCCAGCAGTTACTTAGCGGGGGCGGGAGAGACCCAGTACTTC,CASSYLAGAGETQYF
NA,NA,TRBV12-2,TRBJ2-7,TGTGCAAGTCGCCGGCCAGGGGGCCGCGAGCAGTACTTC,CASRRPGGREQYF
NA,NA,TRBV29-1,TRBJ2-3,TGCAGCACGTGGGCTACTGATACGCAGTATTTT,CSTWATDTQYF
NA,NA,TRBV5-1,TRBJ2-7,TGCGCCAGCAGCTTGGGTCAGGGCGACGAGCAGTACTTC,CASSLGQGDEQYF
NA,NA,TRBV2,TRBJ1-1,TGTGCCAGCAATGGACATCCGAACACTGAAGCTTTCTTT,CASNGHPNTEAFF
NA,TRBD2,TRBV7-2,TRBJ2-5,TGTGCCAGCAGGCGGGCGCGGGGGGGCGGAGAGACCCAGTACTTC,CASRRARGGGETQYF